This TCR beta chain is from a study of response to subunit inactivated influenza vaccine. TCRdb ran MiXCR on the RT-PCR reads and lists one entry per CDR3 protein. Of about 540,000 distinct CDR3 sequences in the sample, around 21% were seen once. In its sample, this clonotype was seen a few times. The CDR3 totals 17 residues. With 2 bases clipped from V and 5 bases from J, the junction kept 14 bases outside the gene matches. Germline CDR1 is SGHRS and CDR2 is YFSETQ. In addition, the sample was reused for a study of T cells expressing NK-cell markers. That paper notes: TCR beta cDNA was made by 5'RACE template switching with UMIs. The study drew TCR beta repertoires from sorted CD3+CD56+NKG2C+, CD3+CD56+NKG2C- and CD3+CD56-NKG2C+ T cells. The authors restricted sorting to alpha-beta TCR T cells with an anti-gamma-delta TCR antibody in several experiments. The dominant NKG2C+ clonotypes represented roughly 1.0-7.5% of CD8+ T cells in five or six donors.

Here the sequenced sample was CD4+ T cells sorted from PBMCs, taken about 12 days after vaccination. This sequence joins TRBV5-1 and TRBJ2-7, with 9 bases lining up with TRBD2. The sequence was obtained from a man aged 45 to 65 who received an inactivated influenza vaccine. The CDR3 here is CASSFHAGGPETDEQYF. In nucleotides, the CDR3 is TGCGCCAGCAGCTTCCACGCGGGAGGGCCGGAAACGGACGAGCAGTACTTC.